These 11 T cell receptor beta chains originate from one sample sequenced in a study of CD8+CD57+ T cells in acquired aplastic anemia. Profiling of TCR beta VDJ combinations and CDR3 sequences used genomic DNA as template. TCRdb independently ran MiXCR on the reads; one entry per CDR3 protein. The sample records around 150,000 distinct CDR3 sequences, about 48% being singletons. Sequencing involved patients with CD8+CD57+ cell expansion previously shown by flow cytometry. The sequenced sample consisted of sorted CD4+, CD8+, or CD8+CD57+ T cells (not recorded which) from PBMCs. These receptors were obtained from a human donor with aplastic anemia.

The chain combines TRBV5-1 with TRBJ2-1; no clear D gene. The length of the CDR3 is 13 residues. V dropped 0 bases and J dropped 6 bases, with 7 bases sitting between them. Germline loops: CDR1 SGHRS, CDR2 YFSETQ. The CDR3 DNA reads as TGCGCCAGCAGCTTGGTTGGCCCCAATGAGCAGTTCTTC. It translates to CASSLVGPNEQFF. Combining the CDR3 with reference TRBV5-1 and TRBJ2-1 gives the whole variable domain KAGVTQTPRYLIKTRGQQVTLSCSPISGHRSVSWYQQTPGQGLQFLFEYFSETQRNKGNFPGRFSGRQFSNSRSEMNVSTLELGDSALYLCASSLVGPNEQFFGPGTRLTVL.

The chain has TRBV7-9 and TRBJ2-7; 8 bases agree with TRBD2. Germline V gene sequence: CDR1 SEHNR, CDR2 FQNEAQ (reference sequence). There are 14 residues in the CDR3. The V and J ends lost 5 bases and 4 bases, in that order; junction bases with no gene match: 7. Here the CDR3 DNA reads TGTGCCAGCAGCCCCGGGGGCGGGAGGTACGAGCAGTACTTC. Encoded protein: CASSPGGGRYEQYF.

The gene calls are TRBV4-3 and TRBJ1-2; 8 bases align to TRBD1. CDR1 and CDR2 (germline): LGHNA, YSLEER. The CDR3 spans 13 residues. Trimming cost V 4 bases and J 6 bases; bases outside gene matches: 4. CDR3 nucleotides: TGCGCCAGCAGCCGCACGACAGGGGATGGCTACACCTTC. Translated, it gives CASSRTTGDGYTF.

This clonotype was seen many times. The gene calls are TRBV10-3 and TRBJ2-3; 12 nucleotides agree with TRBD2. Germline trimming cut 2 bases from V and 4 bases from J; bases unmatched to any gene: 10. CDR1 ENHRY and CDR2 SYGVKD come from the germline V gene. This CDR3 has 18 residues. CDR3 region: CAISERDTTSGSPDTQYF. The CDR3 DNA sequence: TGTGCCATCAGTGAGAGGGATACGACTAGCGGGAGCCCAGATACGCAGTATTTT.

In its sample, this clonotype was seen a few times. The rearrangement uses TRBV19 and TRBJ2-7; 9 bases agree with TRBD1. Germline trimming cut 7 bases from V and 2 bases from J; bases unmatched to any gene: 9. Germline V lookup: CDR1 LNHDA, CDR2 SQIVND (reference sequence). The CDR3 covers 15 residues. Here the CDR3 reads CASTPRGTGTYEQYF. Here the CDR3 DNA reads TGTGCCAGTACCCCCAGAGGGACAGGGACCTACGAGCAGTACTTC.

This chain uses TRBV20-1 with TRBJ1-5; 9 positions agree with TRBD1. From germline, CDR1 is DFQATT and CDR2 SNEGSKA (reference sequence). The ends lost 3 bases at V and 1 base at J; junction bases unmatched: 4. This CDR3 comprises 15 residues. The CDR3 loop reads CSASLQGASNQPQHF. The CDR3 region has the DNA TGCAGTGCTAGCTTACAGGGGGCAAGCAATCAGCCCCAGCATTTT.

Details on this clonotype: It may be a read error: a sequence one base away is much more abundant. This chain connects TRBV4-1 to TRBJ1-2, with a tentative D call TRBD1 (5 bases). CDR3 length equals 13 residues. CDR1 is MGHRA and CDR2 is YSYEKL in the germline V gene. CDR3 amino acids: CAGSQDGGVGYTF. CDR3 in DNA: TGCGCCGGCAGCCAAGATGGGGGGGTTGGCTACACCTTC.

In this sample, this clonotype turned up many times. V gene TRBV6-4 combines with J gene TRBJ2-3; 7 nucleotides align to TRBD2. Germline assignment: CDR1 MRHNA and CDR2 SNTAGT. This CDR3 region has 15 residues. The J segment lost 5 bases and the V segment lost 4 bases, leaving 9 bases of the junction unmatched. The chain's CDR3 is CASSVGTTPEDTQYF. DNA for the CDR3: TGTGCCAGCAGTGTTGGGACTACCCCGGAAGATACGCAGTATTTT.

This clonotype was detected only once. V gene TRBV20-1 combines with J gene TRBJ2-7; 10 nucleotides line up with TRBD2. CDR3 length: 16 amino acids. Looked up from germline, CDR1 is DFQATT and CDR2 is SNEGSKA (reference sequence). Trimming removed 1 base from V and 5 bases from J; junction bases left unmatched: 11. The CDR3 protein is CSARGLAGAASDEQYF. The DNA for the CDR3 is TGCAGTGCTAGAGGGCTAGCGGGAGCTGCATCGGACGAGCAGTACTTC.

V gene TRBV10-3 combines with J gene TRBJ2-3; weak D call: TRBD2 (6 bases). V dropped 9 bases and J dropped 3 bases, with 10 bases sitting between them. Germline CDR1 is ENHRY and CDR2 is SYGVKD. This CDR3 comprises 12 residues. The CDR3 coding sequence is TGTGCCATTGGGGGGTTAACAGATACGCAGTATTTT. Translation: CAIGGLTDTQYF.

The genes are TRBV20-1 and TRBJ2-1; 13 nucleotides agree with TRBD2. CDR1 is DFQATT, CDR2 SNEGSKA, per germline (reference sequence). V lost 5 bases, J lost 3 bases, and 1 base stayed unmatched. This CDR3 comprises 14 residues. CDR3 amino acids: CSAGLAGVYNEQFF. In DNA form, the CDR3 reads TGCAGTGCTGGACTAGCGGGAGTCTACAATGAGCAGTTCTTC.